Shown below are 5 T cell receptor beta chains from a single sample sequenced in a study of CD8 T cells in Susac syndrome (dated by TCRdb to between 2017 and 2020). The receptor library was made with the immunoSEQ multiplex PCR assay. RNA was extracted with the RNeasy kit and roughly 0.5 to 1 ug was reverse transcribed using random hexamers. TCRdb reprocessing: public reads trimmed at Q25 with fastp, clones called with MiXCR, in-frame beta chains kept. Identical CDR3 protein sequences are pooled into one entry, listed with their most common genes and DNA. The sample yields about 130,000 distinct CDR3 sequences; approximately 94% were counted once. The biggest ten clones account for approximately 0.13% of the sample. Material for sequencing was CD4+ T cells from PBMCs. The receptor source for this set is a human donor with multiple sclerosis.

This rearrangement joins TRBV6-1 to TRBJ1-4, with D tentatively TRBD1 (6 bases). The germline V and J ends were trimmed by 5 bases and 3 bases, with 19 bases remaining between them. The CDR3 extends over 17 amino acids. Germline loops: CDR1 MNHNS, CDR2 SASEGT. The CDR3 spells CASSPPGATGPNEKLFF. CDR3 nucleotide sequence: TGTGCCAGCAGTCCCCCGGGGGCGACAGGTCCTAATGAAAAACTGTTTTTT.

This chain uses TRBV18 with TRBJ1-4; perhaps TRBD1 as D (5 bases). V gave up 4 bases and J gave up 6 bases, with 15 bases separating them. This CDR3 is built from 15 residues. Germline values: CDR1 KGHSH, CDR2 LQKENI. In DNA form, the CDR3 reads TGTGCCAGCTCACAGGAAGGGGCTTCAGATGAAAAACTGTTTTTT. Translation gives CASSQEGASDEKLFF.

The rearrangement uses TRBV18 and TRBJ2-7; either TRBD1 or TRBD2 may supply D (5 bases each). Deletions cut 2 bases from V and 2 bases from J, with 16 bases between. The germline V gene has CDR1 KGHSH and CDR2 LQKENI. CDR3 length: 16 amino acids. CDR3 sequence reads: CASSPGGPNLPYEQYF. Here the CDR3 DNA reads TGTGCCAGCTCACCAGGGGGACCGAACTTGCCCTACGAGCAGTACTTC.

V usage is TRBV20-1 and J usage is TRBJ2-7; 11 bases are a match to TRBD2. Germline lookup yields CDR1 DFQATT and CDR2 SNEGSKA (reference sequence). This CDR3 is 14 amino acids long. V dropped 6 bases and J dropped 4; count of bases not matched to a gene: 8. CDR3 loop: CSANLAGGEYEQYF. The CDR3 DNA sequence: TGCAGTGCCAATTTAGCGGGAGGGGAGTACGAGCAGTACTTC.

The chain uses TRBV3-1 and TRBJ2-1; D uncertain. The CDR3 length is 14 residues. The V end lost 3 bases, the J end lost 6 bases, and 12 bases lay between the germline ends. CDR1 and CDR2 (germline): LGHDT, YNNKEL (reference sequence). CDR3 sequence reads: CASSQVSGGNEQFF. For the CDR3, the DNA is TGTGCCAGCAGCCAGGTGTCCGGTGGCAATGAGCAGTTCTTC.